The clone carrying this TCR beta chain was counted a few times. Its target is not known. Quantitative 5'-RACE with molecular barcodes was used to make the TCR beta libraries. TCRdb processed the 5' RACE reads anew with MiXCR; each CDR3 protein has one entry. The sample lists about 250,000 distinct CDR3 sequences, roughly 32% occurring once. The sample originates from a study of CD8 T cells in ankylosing spondylitis. Findings of the study overall: Matched ankylosing spondylitis synovial fluid reportedly contained a significantly enriched population of disease-linked clones. In ankylosing spondylitis blood, a motif of seven or eight highly homologous TCR beta variants appeared characteristic.

The V end lost 1 base, the J end lost 6 bases, and 10 bases lay between the germline ends. The CDR3 length is 15 residues. CDR1 is MGHDK, CDR2 SYGVNS, per germline. The specimen was blood, either unsorted or a sorted T cell fraction (not recorded which). The J gene is TRBJ1-6, the V gene TRBV25-1, with TRBD1 as a possible D gene (5 bases). The sequence was obtained from a male donor with ankylosing spondylitis or in good health (not recorded which). The CDR3 DNA reads as TGTGCCAGCAGTGAATCCAGGGCCGGTAATTCACCCCTCCACTTT. It codes for CASSESRAGNSPLHF.